These 29 T cell receptor beta chains originate from one sample sequenced in a study of Graves' ophthalmopathy and Graves' hyperthyroidism. TCR beta CDR3 amplification used RNA transcripts. HTBI-primed first-round RT-PCR preceded second-round multiplex PCR. TCRdb re-called the multiplex PCR reads with MiXCR, one entry per CDR3 protein. The table shows hundreds of thousands of distinct CDR3 sequences, with roughly 39% occurring only once. Sequencing was performed on peripheral blood. Receptors were obtained from an adult man with Graves' ophthalmopathy.

The chain links TRBV29-1 to TRBJ1-1; 7 bases map to TRBD1. Germline V gene data show CDR1 as SQVTM and CDR2 as ANQGSEA. V dropped 8 bases and J dropped 5; count of bases not matched to a gene: 11. The CDR3 covers 13 residues. CDR3 residues: CSFSTGSGTEAFF. The CDR3 coding sequence is TGCAGCTTTTCGACAGGGTCGGGAACTGAAGCTTTCTTT.

Of note for this clonotype: This sequence may be a read error, since a much larger clone differs from it by one base. Because the CDR3 is missing its conserved closing phenylalanine or tryptophan, this is likely a read error. The V and J genes are TRBV4-1 and TRBJ1-1, with 7 bases that match TRBD1. Germline V gene lookup returns CDR1 MGHRA and CDR2 YSYEKL. Germline trimming cut 2 bases from V and 7 bases from J; bases unmatched to any gene: 4. This CDR3 has 13 amino acids. The CDR3, as DNA: TGCGCCAGCAGCCAACTCGGGACAGTTGAAGCTTTCCTT. Translated: CASSQLGTVEAFL.

The chain joins TRBV19 to TRBJ1-3; D unresolved. The CDR3 has 19 amino acids. Trimming cost V 3 bases and J 0 bases, with 21 bases left between them. Per the germline V gene, CDR1 is LNHDA and CDR2 is SQIVND (reference sequence). CDR3 region: CASSMDPVGILSSGNTIYF. For the CDR3, the DNA is TGTGCCAGTAGTATGGATCCGGTGGGAATATTGAGCTCTGGAAACACCATATATTTT.

This clonotype was recorded once. A much larger clonotype is one base distant, so this may be a read error. The CDR3 sequence is CAGSWDRFNGELFF. CDR3 bases: TGCGCCGGCAGCTGGGACAGGTTTAACGGGGAGCTGTTTTTT. V gene TRBV5-1 combines with J gene TRBJ2-2; 8 positions agree with TRBD1. Germline V gene data show CDR1 as SGHRS and CDR2 as YFSETQ. The CDR3 is 14 amino acids.

The V and J genes are TRBV30 and TRBJ1-4, with no clear D. Germline CDR1 and CDR2: GTSNPN and SVGIG (reference sequence). The CDR3 spans 12 residues. Trimming left V 3 bases short and J 8 bases short, with 10 bases between. CDR3 nucleotide sequence: TGTGCCTGGAGCTACACCCACGAAAAACTGTTTTTT. Translation gives CAWSYTHEKLFF. Using reference TRBV30 and TRBJ1-4 for the parts outside the CDR3, the full variable domain is SQTIHQWPATLVQPVGSPLSLECTVEGTSNPNLYWYRQAAGRGLQLLFYSVGIGQISSEVPQNLSASRPQDRQFILSSKKLLLSDSGFYLCAWSYTHEKLFFGSGTQLSVL.

The chain has TRBV11-1 and TRBJ2-6, with 8 bases aligning to TRBD1. The V and J ends lost 6 bases and 0 bases, in that order; junction bases with no gene match: 13. The CDR3 length is 19 residues. Germline CDR1 reads SGHAT; CDR2 reads FQDESV (reference sequence). Here the CDR3 DNA reads TGTGCCAGCAGTTTTAGGCCTCCGGGACAGGTCTCTGGGGCCAACGTCCTGACTTTC. Translation: CASSFRPPGQVSGANVLTF.

Only a few counts were recorded for this clonotype. The rearrangement uses TRBV7-9 and TRBJ1-5; TRBD1 agrees at 10 bases. The germline V gene has CDR1 SEHNR and CDR2 FQNEAQ (reference sequence). CDR3 length: 17 amino acids. Germline trimming cut 8 bases from V and 0 bases from J; bases unmatched to any gene: 10. CDR3 loop: CASSPTGQGVSNQPQHF. The CDR3 bases are TGTGCCAGCTCACCAACAGGACAGGGGGTTAGCAATCAGCCCCAGCATTTT.

About this clonotype itself: At one boundary the junction diverges from the germline segment, which might be a read error. The chain uses TRBV2 and TRBJ2-6; D possibly corresponds to TRBD2 (6 bases). This CDR3 has 14 residues. The germline gives CDR1 SNHLY, CDR2 FYNNEI. The CDR3 loop reads CAGSREAGANILTF. The CDR3 region has the DNA TGTGCCGGCAGTAGGGAGGCCGGGGCCAACATCCTGACTTTC.

This clonotype showed up many times. The chain joins TRBV5-6 to TRBJ1-2; the D gene is possibly TRBD1 (5 bases). This CDR3 region has 13 residues. The germline V gene has CDR1 SGHDT and CDR2 YYEEEE. V lost 4 bases and J 7 bases, leaving 14 bases between the germline ends. CDR3 protein: CASSPGRRGGYTF. The CDR3 DNA follows: TGTGCCAGCAGCCCGGGACGGAGGGGTGGCTACACCTTC.

This clonotype was found a few times. The gene calls are TRBV12-3 or TRBV12-4 and TRBJ2-7, with TRBD1 as a possible D gene (7 bases). V gave up 5 bases and J gave up 2 bases, with 16 bases separating them. This CDR3 comprises 15 residues. The CDR3 DNA reads as TGTGCCAGCAGTCGCGGCGGGACAGAGGCCTACGAGCAGTACTTC. Translated: CASSRGGTEAYEQYF.

This clonotype has a handful of counts. This rearrangement joins TRBV7-9 to TRBJ2-5; 9 bases are shared with TRBD1. V lost 5 bases to trimming and J lost 5 bases; unmatched junction nucleotides: 6. CDR1 is SEHNR and CDR2 is FQNEAQ in the germline V gene (reference sequence). This CDR3 is 14 amino acids long. CDR3 DNA sequence: TGTGCCAGCAGCAGGACAGGGGTCGGCGAGACCCAGTACTTC. This codes for CASSRTGVGETQYF.

The table lists this clonotype with many counts. The CDR3 loop reads CSVGGQGNTEAFF. In DNA form, the CDR3 reads TGCAGCGTTGGGGGACAGGGGAATACTGAAGCTTTCTTT. The V gene is TRBV29-1, the J gene TRBJ1-1, with 10 positions matching TRBD1. The CDR3 is 13 amino acids. Trimming removed 4 bases from V and 5 bases from J; junction bases left unmatched: 4. Germline CDR1 SQVTM, CDR2 ANQGSEA. Filled out from reference TRBV29-1 and TRBJ1-1, the complete variable domain reads SAVISQKPSRDICQRGTSLTIQCQVDSQVTMMFWYRQQPGQSLTLIATANQGSEATYESGFVIDKFPISRPNLTFSTLTVSNMSPEDSSIYLCSVGGQGNTEAFFGQGTRLTVV.

This clonotype showed up many times. CDR3 residues: CASSLARGKGDEQYF. The CDR3, as DNA: TGCGCCAGCAGCTTGGCACGAGGGAAGGGGGACGAGCAGTACTTC. The V call is TRBV5-1, the J call TRBJ2-7, with D possibly TRBD1 on 6 matching bases. The CDR3 extends over 15 amino acids. The germline gives CDR1 SGHRS, CDR2 YFSETQ. Trimming removed 0 bases from V and 5 bases from J, with 15 bases in between.

This clonotype was seen ten or more times. This chain joins TRBV9 and TRBJ1-4, with no clear D. The CDR3 consists of 14 residues. V lost 2 bases and J 0 bases, leaving 5 bases between the germline ends. Germline CDR1 and CDR2: SGDLS and YYNGEE. This CDR3 is CASSVSATNEKLFF. CDR3 DNA: TGTGCCAGCAGCGTTTCCGCAACTAATGAAAAACTGTTTTTT.

As to this clonotype: Since a much larger clone is just one base distant, this may be a read error. The rearrangement joins TRBV4-3 to TRBJ2-7, with D possibly called TRBD1 or TRBD2 (5 bases each). CDR1 LGHNA and CDR2 YSLEER come from the germline V gene. CDR3 length: 15 amino acids. Trimming left V 1 base short and J 5 bases short, with 15 bases between. The CDR3 DNA reads as TGCGCCAGCAGCCAAGTGGGGGTTCGTCGGGACGAGCAGTACTTC. Its translation is CASSQVGVRRDEQYF.

The V and J genes are TRBV14 and TRBJ2-7; D is undetermined. Trimming pared 0 bases from V and 2 bases from J, leaving 14 bases between. Germline CDR1 is SGHDN and CDR2 is FVKESK. The CDR3 totals 16 residues. In DNA form, the CDR3 reads TGTGCCAGCAGCCAAGATTTGCGTCCGCCCCCCTACGAGCAGTACTTC. This translates into CASSQDLRPPPYEQYF.

Comment on this clonotype: At one boundary the junction diverges from the germline segment, which might be a read error. V is TRBV12-3 or TRBV12-4 and J is TRBJ1-6, with D possibly TRBD1 on 5 matching bases. CDR3 length: 8 amino acids. CDR3 DNA: TGTGCCAGCAGTCTGGGGCAGTTT. It specifies CASSLGQF.

This chain uses TRBV24-1 with TRBJ2-5; D is unresolved. CDR3 length: 15 amino acids. Germline V gives CDR1 KGHDR, CDR2 SFDVKD. Between the trimmed V and J ends, which lost 6 bases and 2 bases, there was a span of 15 bases. This CDR3 is CATSSEEPRQETQYF. The CDR3 DNA is TGTGCCACCAGTTCAGAGGAACCCCGTCAAGAGACCCAGTACTTC.

This clonotype was picked up a small number of times. The chain is built from TRBV5-8 and TRBJ2-7; a weak D match, TRBD1 (6 bases). Trimming removed 3 bases at V and 2 bases at J, with 15 bases between. CDR1 is SGHTS, CDR2 YDEGEE, per germline. The CDR3 totals 15 residues. This CDR3 is CASSYAGQPTYEQYF. CDR3 nucleotides: TGTGCCAGCAGCTACGCAGGACAGCCAACCTACGAGCAGTACTTC.

This clonotype was counted at least ten times. CDR3 residues: CASSSVWASGNTIYF. CDR3 sequence (DNA): TGTGCCAGCAGCTCCGTTTGGGCCTCTGGAAACACCATATATTTT. This chain connects TRBV13 to TRBJ1-3; D not resolved. The CDR3 covers 15 residues. The germline V gene encodes CDR1 PRHDT and CDR2 FYEKMQ (reference sequence). The V and J ends lost 4 bases and 0 bases respectively, with 10 bases between them.

The chain links TRBV30 to TRBJ1-4, with 9 bases fitting TRBD1. The germline V gene has CDR1 GTSNPN and CDR2 SVGIG (reference sequence). This CDR3 comprises 14 residues. The V and J ends lost 6 bases and 7 bases, in that order; junction bases with no gene match: 9. In nucleotides, the CDR3 is TGTGCCTGCGCCGGGACAGGGAGCGGTGAAAAACTGTTTTTT. This sequence encodes CACAGTGSGEKLFF.

This clonotype was recorded many times. CDR3 protein: CSVGWGVNTEAFF. As DNA, the CDR3 is TGCAGCGTTGGTTGGGGGGTGAACACTGAAGCTTTCTTT. J is TRBJ1-1 and V is TRBV29-1; D perhaps matches TRBD1 (5 bases). CDR1 is SQVTM, CDR2 ANQGSEA, per germline. There are 13 residues in the CDR3. V was shortened by 4 bases and J by 0 bases, with 9 bases between the two germline ends.

The rearrangement links TRBV5-1 to TRBJ2-7; D not resolved. Germline CDR1 and CDR2: SGHRS and YFSETQ. Between the trimmed V and J ends, which lost 4 bases and 3 bases, there was a span of 11 bases. The CDR3 is made up of 13 amino acids. CDR3 nucleotides: TGCGCCAGCAGCATAACCTCCAACTACGAGCAGTACTTC. It specifies CASSITSNYEQYF.

This clonotype has a count of ten or more. The V call is TRBV10-3, the J call TRBJ1-1; 7 nucleotides line up with TRBD1. Per germline, CDR1 ENHRY and CDR2 SYGVKD. The CDR3 runs to 14 residues. Losses at the gene ends were 9 bases for V and 4 bases for J; bases not matched to a gene: 11. CDR3 nucleotide sequence: TGTGCCATAAATACAGGGGAAAGGCCCACTGAAGCTTTCTTT. It codes for CAINTGERPTEAFF.

This clonotype was seen once. This rearrangement joins TRBV2 to TRBJ1-2; D is unresolved. V dropped 6 bases and J dropped 6 bases, with 17 bases sitting between them. The CDR3 consists of 14 residues. Germline lookup yields CDR1 SNHLY and CDR2 FYNNEI. CDR3 sequence: CASSVPHLGDGYTF. The CDR3 bases are TGTGCCAGCAGCGTCCCCCATTTGGGCGATGGCTACACCTTC.

The chain employs TRBV5-8 and TRBJ2-5, with 8 positions matching TRBD2. The CDR3 spans 16 residues. After removal of 4 bases from V and 3 bases from J, the junction contained 11 bases not matched to a gene. Germline V CDR1 and CDR2: SGHTS, YDEGEE. The CDR3 reads CASSPAGAGAEETQYF. DNA of the CDR3: TGTGCCAGCAGCCCCGCGGGAGCGGGAGCGGAAGAGACCCAGTACTTC.

This clonotype has more than one count but fewer than ten. A much larger clone sits a single nucleotide away, making a read error possible. V usage is TRBV9 and J usage is TRBJ2-5; the D is unclear. Germline CDR1 is SGDLS and CDR2 is YYNGEE. CDR3 length: 12 residues. Written as DNA, the CDR3 is TGTGCCAGCGGCGTAGGAACGGAGACCCAGTACTTC. Translation: CASGVGTETQYF.

This clonotype has at least ten counts. The chain recombines TRBV4-1 with TRBJ2-6, with 10 bases matching TRBD2. The V gene end was trimmed by 3 bases and the J gene end by 4 bases; junction bases not matched to a gene: 12. The length of the CDR3 is 19 residues. The germline gives CDR1 MGHRA, CDR2 YSYEKL. In nucleotides, the CDR3 is TGCGCCAGCAGCCATGGACTAGCGGCTAGAGTATCAGGGGCCAACGTCCTGACTTTC. Amino acid sequence: CASSHGLAARVSGANVLTF.

This clonotype was detected ten times or more. The chain carries TRBV7-9 and TRBJ2-5; 8 bases agree with TRBD1. Germline V CDR1 and CDR2: SEHNR, FQNEAQ (reference sequence). The V segment lost 5 bases and the J segment 5 bases; nucleotides outside the gene matches: 10. CDR3 size: 15 residues. The CDR3 DNA reads TGTGCCAGCAGCAGGACAGGGATCGTCTCGGAGACCCAGTACTTC. Translated, it gives CASSRTGIVSETQYF.